This T cell receptor (beta chain) is drawn from a study of blood T cell repertoires in COVID-19. Per germline, CDR1 SGHAT and CDR2 FQNNGV. V shed 1 base, J shed 4 bases, and the junction held 4 bases outside the gene matches. The CDR3 loop spans 16 amino acids. TCRdb's copy holds only in-frame clones and misses some; the assay was immunoSEQ multiplex PCR. The sample consists of about 140,000 clones, 84% of them appearing once. Seattle participants joined during active infection and were tracked over time. The V and J genes are TRBV11-2 and TRBJ1-4, with 9 positions matching TRBD1. Sequences were obtained from peripheral blood. This TCR came from a man aged 30 to 45 with COVID-19, enrolled during active disease. The CDR3 here is CASSLGTGVRNEKLFF. CDR3 in DNA: TGTGCCAGCAGCTTAGGGACAGGGGTCCGTAATGAAAAACTGTTTTTT.